The 14 T cell receptor beta chains below all came from one sample that was sequenced in a study of identifying expanded T cells in peripheral blood. Some clones are missing from TCRdb's copy, which holds only in-frame ones; the method was immunoSEQ multiplex PCR. The sample includes roughly 75,000 clones, approximately 87% seen only once; the top ten take about 3.3%. The sequencing sample was made of blood. The receptors were sampled from a person between 18 and 75 years old in good health.

The chain combines TRBV28 with TRBJ2-1; the D gene is possibly TRBD1 (5 bases). Trimming cost V 8 bases and J 4 bases, with 27 bases left between them. CDR1 MDHEN and CDR2 SYDVKM come from the germline V gene. The CDR3 has 18 amino acids. DNA for the CDR3: TGTGCCAGCCCCCCCGACAGCAGTGTCGACTTAGGTTACAATGAGCAGTTCTTC. It codes for CASPPDSSVDLGYNEQFF.

The chain combines TRBV5-1 with TRBJ2-1; 13 bases agree with TRBD2. In germline, CDR1 is SGHRS, CDR2 YFSETQ. The CDR3 is made up of 15 amino acids. The V segment lost 4 bases and the J segment 7 bases; nucleotides outside the gene matches: 5. The DNA for the CDR3 is TGCGCCAGCAGCCCTGGGACTAGCGGGAAAAATGAGCAGTTCTTC. Protein: CASSPGTSGKNEQFF.

The chain uses TRBV4-1 and TRBJ1-1, with a weak D call TRBD1 (5 bases). The CDR3 is made up of 15 amino acids. Trimming shortened V by 4 bases and J by 4 bases, and 16 bases separated the two germline ends. Germline CDR1 MGHRA, CDR2 YSYEKL. The CDR3, as DNA: TGCGCCAGCAGCCTCGCCGTCAGGGAGGCCACTGAAGCTTTCTTT. Translating it yields CASSLAVREATEAFF.

CDR3 protein: CASSEQRIQETQYF. CDR3 DNA sequence: TGTGCCAGCAGTGAGCAGCGGATACAAGAGACCCAGTACTTC. This sequence joins TRBV2 and TRBJ2-5, with a possible D match to TRBD2 (5 bases). The CDR3 contains 14 residues. Trimming took off 3 bases at V and 2 bases at J, with 10 bases between the two ends. From germline, CDR1 is SNHLY and CDR2 FYNNEI.

The rearrangement links TRBV5-6 to TRBJ1-5; TRBD1 is a possible D gene (5 bases). This CDR3 comprises 14 residues. Germline CDR1 and CDR2: SGHDT and YYEEEE. V was pared by 2 bases and J by 5 bases, with 11 bases between. The CDR3 DNA sequence: TGTGCCAGCAGCTTAAGAGGGGTTTATCAGCCCCAGCATTTT. It specifies CASSLRGVYQPQHF.

CDR3: CASSASDTQYF. The DNA for the CDR3 is TGCGCCAGCAGTGCGTCAGATACGCAGTATTTT. This chain joins TRBV10-1 and TRBJ2-3; unclear D gene. CDR1 WNHNN and CDR2 SYGVQD come from the germline V gene (reference sequence). Trimming cost V 4 bases and J 4 bases, with 3 bases left between them. The CDR3 contains 11 residues.

The J gene is TRBJ1-1, the V gene TRBV18; TRBD1 agrees at 7 bases. J lost 1 base, V lost 4 bases, and 0 bases had no gene match. Germline lookup yields CDR1 KGHSH and CDR2 LQKENI. The CDR3 runs to 13 residues. The CDR3 nucleotides read TGTGCCAGCTCACGGGACAGGAACACTGAAGCTTTCTTT. This encodes CASSRDRNTEAFF.

The V gene is TRBV4-3, the J gene TRBJ2-2, with 13 bases matching TRBD2. The CDR3 sequence is 17 residues long. V trimming: 0 bases; J trimming: 5 bases; junction bases outside the gene matches: 3. Per germline, CDR1 LGHNA and CDR2 YSLEER. The CDR3 sequence: CASSQELAGGGTGELFF. In DNA form, the CDR3 reads TGCGCCAGCAGCCAAGAACTAGCGGGAGGGGGGACCGGGGAGCTGTTTTTT.

The chain couples TRBV28 to TRBJ1-5, with TRBD1 as a possible D gene (5 bases). With 5 bases removed from V and 0 bases from J, the gap between germline ends came to 17 bases. Looked up from germline, CDR1 is MDHEN and CDR2 is SYDVKM. The CDR3 extends over 17 amino acids. DNA of the CDR3: TGTGCCAGCAGTCCCTCCGGGACGGCCTATAGCAATCAGCCCCAGCATTTT. This codes for CASSPSGTAYSNQPQHF.

V and J are TRBV5-1 and TRBJ1-2; unclear D gene. V was trimmed by 0 bases and J by 2 bases, leaving 5 bases between them. CDR3 length equals 13 residues. Germline CDR1 and CDR2: SGHRS and YFSETQ. CDR3 bases: TGCGCCAGCAGCTTGGACGTAAACTATGGCTACACCTTC. The encoded protein is CASSLDVNYGYTF.

This clone was observed once. The rearrangement joins TRBV4-1 to TRBJ1-2; maybe TRBD1 (6 bases). The CDR3 runs 14 residues. Per germline, CDR1 MGHRA and CDR2 YSYEKL. V was trimmed by 3 bases and J by 4 bases, leaving 12 bases between them. This chain's CDR3 is CASSQPTGTYGYTF. CDR3 coding DNA: TGCGCCAGCAGCCAGCCTACAGGGACCTATGGCTACACCTTC.

V gene TRBV6-1 combines with J gene TRBJ1-5; perhaps TRBD1 as D (5 bases). The V end was cut by 4 bases, the J end by 7 bases, with 8 bases between. The CDR3 extends over 12 amino acids. Germline V lookup: CDR1 MNHNS, CDR2 SASEGT. For the CDR3, the DNA is TGTGCCAGCAGTGCGTGGGGCCAGCCCCAGCATTTT. This codes for CASSAWGQPQHF.

The V gene is TRBV6-5, the J gene TRBJ1-5; D call uncertain. V lost 5 bases and J lost 6, with 11 bases in between. Germline V gene data show CDR1 as MNHEY and CDR2 as SVGAGI. This CDR3 has 13 residues. This CDR3 is CASSRALGQPQHF. The CDR3 DNA follows: TGTGCCAGCAGTCGGGCTCTCGGTCAGCCCCAGCATTTT.

The sample holds one count of this clone. A junction boundary mismatches the germline segment, possibly from a read error. This sequence joins TRBV5-1 and TRBJ1-1; D is perhaps TRBD1 (5 bases). CDR1 and CDR2 (germline): SGHRS, YFSETQ. The CDR3 contains 13 residues. This chain's CDR3 is CASRLGGNTEAFF. The CDR3 DNA reads as TGCGCCAGCAGATTGGGGGGGAACACTGAAGCTTTCTTT.